This T cell receptor (beta chain) originates from a study of T-cell reconstitution after alpha-beta-depleted transplantation in children. Points from the study as a whole: Two months or so post-transplant, alpha-beta T cells reportedly derived from several hundred expanded graft clones.

The TCRbeta library was prepared with unique molecular identifiers. TCRdb reanalysed the PCR reads using MiXCR and keeps one entry per CDR3 protein. The data show more than 200,000 distinct CDR3 sequences, about 8.7% seen once. V was shortened by 2 bases and J by 3 bases, with 8 bases between the two germline ends. The CDR3 covers 14 residues. Germline assignment: CDR1 KGHSH and CDR2 LQKENI. This clonotype was picked up many times. As yet, its antigen is unknown. V is TRBV18 and J is TRBJ1-5; D perhaps matches TRBD1 (5 bases). The source material was PBMCs, mostly from graft donor cells, sampled 360 days after TCRalphabeta/CD19-depleted stem cell transplant. The TCR originated in a male patient between 2 and 10 years old who had a stem cell transplant for acute myeloid leukemia, so the T cells may come from the graft donor. The CDR3 coding sequence is TGTGCCAGCTCACCAACCAGGGCCAATCAGCCCCAGCATTTT. Translating gives CASSPTRANQPQHF. Supplemented by reference TRBV18 and TRBJ1-5, the full variable domain reads NAGVMQNPRHLVRRRGQEARLRCSPMKGHSHVYWYRQLPEEGLKFMVYLQKENIIDESGMPKERFSAEFPKEGPSILRIQQVVRGDSAAYFCASSPTRANQPQHFGDGTRLSIL.